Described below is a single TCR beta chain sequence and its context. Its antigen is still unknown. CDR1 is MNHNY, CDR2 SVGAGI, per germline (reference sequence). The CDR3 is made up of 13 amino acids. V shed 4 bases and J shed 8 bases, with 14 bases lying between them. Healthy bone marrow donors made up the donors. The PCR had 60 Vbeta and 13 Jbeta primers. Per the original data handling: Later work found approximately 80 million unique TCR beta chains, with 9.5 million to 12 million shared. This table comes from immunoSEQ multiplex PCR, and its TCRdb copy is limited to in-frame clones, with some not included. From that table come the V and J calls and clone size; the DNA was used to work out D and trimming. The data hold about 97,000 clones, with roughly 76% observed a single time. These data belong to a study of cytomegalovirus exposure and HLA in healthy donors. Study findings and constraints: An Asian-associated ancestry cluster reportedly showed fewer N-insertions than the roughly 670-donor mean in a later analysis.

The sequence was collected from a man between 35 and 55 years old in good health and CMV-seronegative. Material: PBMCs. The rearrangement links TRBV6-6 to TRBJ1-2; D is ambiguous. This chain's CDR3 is CASSFDPQRGYTF. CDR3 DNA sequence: TGTGCCAGCAGTTTTGATCCCCAGAGGGGCTACACCTTC.